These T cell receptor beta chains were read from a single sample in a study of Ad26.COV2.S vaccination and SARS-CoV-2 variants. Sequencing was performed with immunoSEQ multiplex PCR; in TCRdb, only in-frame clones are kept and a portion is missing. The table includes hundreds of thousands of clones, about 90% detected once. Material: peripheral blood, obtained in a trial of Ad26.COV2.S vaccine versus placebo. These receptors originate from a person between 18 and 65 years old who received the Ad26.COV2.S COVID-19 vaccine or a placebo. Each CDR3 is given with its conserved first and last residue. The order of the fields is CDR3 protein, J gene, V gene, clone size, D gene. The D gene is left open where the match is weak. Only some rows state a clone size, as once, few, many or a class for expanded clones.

CASSEAIRGSGANVLTF	TRBJ2-6	TRBV6-1	.	.
CASSEVGTGPRDEQYF	TRBJ2-7	TRBV6-1	.	TRBD1
CASRGATPRKDTQYF	TRBJ2-3	TRBV19	.	.
CASSIHQETQYF	TRBJ2-5	TRBV7-2	.	.
CASSLYSGHGYTF	TRBJ1-2	TRBV27	.	.
CASSHPSGSLYEQFF	TRBJ2-1	TRBV3-1/TRBV3-2	.	TRBD2
CASTPDRFGSEQYF	TRBJ2-7	TRBV6-5	.	TRBD1
CASSLGPGAHTGELFF	TRBJ2-2	TRBV7-2	.	.
CASRQGGPHEQYF	TRBJ2-7	TRBV2	many	TRBD2
CASSYRPSSGNTIYF	TRBJ1-3	TRBV6-6	.	.
CASSLEARSYEQYF	TRBJ2-7	TRBV11-2	.	.
CASSQEVGSNSPLHF	TRBJ1-6	TRBV3-1/TRBV3-2	.	.
CASSLVGGLRYEQYF	TRBJ2-7	TRBV5-5	.	.
CASSQGQDYGYTF	TRBJ1-2	TRBV23-1	.	.
CASSLGRVGYTF	TRBJ1-2	TRBV11-2	.	.
CASSPTVNNEQFF	TRBJ2-1	TRBV7-9	once	.
CASSPGTGWNTEAFF	TRBJ1-1	TRBV11-3	few	TRBD1
CASSLFGAWGYEQYF	TRBJ2-7	TRBV7-2	.	.
CASSMRTGGADTGELFF	TRBJ2-2	TRBV19	.	TRBD1
CAISDGTGLNQPQHF	TRBJ1-5	TRBV10-3	.	TRBD1
CASSESLGRGGYTF	TRBJ1-2	TRBV10-2	.	.
CASSRDGYEQYF	TRBJ2-7	TRBV7-9	.	.
CASSPGTATYEQYF	TRBJ2-7	TRBV7-9	.	TRBD1
CASSYRVRVFNETQYF	TRBJ2-5	TRBV21-1	.	.
CASSLDRSGGELFF	TRBJ2-2	TRBV11-3	.	.
CASSLDAGGSYEQYF	TRBJ2-7	TRBV7-2	.	TRBD1
CASSEGWGGGGEQYF	TRBJ2-7	TRBV6-1	.	TRBD2
CASRLDRGSSYEQYF	TRBJ2-7	TRBV25-1	.	TRBD1
CASSVEGSEPYGYTF	TRBJ1-2	TRBV3-1/TRBV3-2	.	.
CASSERPGQGDEKLFF	TRBJ1-4	TRBV23-1	.	TRBD1
CATSQGWANVLTF	TRBJ2-6	TRBV24-1	.	.
CASTQGRADTQYF	TRBJ2-3	TRBV11-2	.	.
CASSIGPSGGYSNQPQHF	TRBJ1-5	TRBV19	.	.
CASSLTGGGTEAFF	TRBJ1-1	TRBV7-2	.	TRBD1
CASSFLGLAGGPGEQFF	TRBJ2-1	TRBV5-1	.	TRBD2
CAWDRATEAFF	TRBJ1-1	TRBV30	once	TRBD1
CASSRRDREAFF	TRBJ1-1	TRBV19	.	TRBD1
CASSRGTGPFEQYF	TRBJ2-7	TRBV6-5	once	TRBD1
CASSTGLAGVLGKNIQYF	TRBJ2-4	TRBV19	.	TRBD2
CASSNNGRGLGTQYF	TRBJ2-5	TRBV6-5	.	.